These 13 T cell receptor beta chains originate from one sample sequenced in a study of T cell repertoires in ileal Crohn's disease (dated by TCRdb to the late 2010s). Before cell sorting, lamina propria lymphocytes from surgical specimens were separated using a Ficoll-hypaque gradient. Libraries were built with the immunoSEQ multiplex PCR assay. TCRdb's version of the immuneACCESS table is confined to in-frame rearrangements and falls short of the full clone set. An unresolved V gene accounts for under half of the shortfall where checked; the remainder is of unknown origin. A total of about 2,100 clones appear in this sample, under 85% of them only once. Of the sample, approximately 15% falls within the top ten clones. The source material was CD8+ T cells from ileum. These receptor sequences come from an adult with Crohn's disease. Some clones in this sample may be carry-over from other donors' samples.

This clone is labeled large. This chain connects TRBV7-7 to TRBJ2-2; weak D call: TRBD2 (6 bases). Germline-derived CDR1 and CDR2 are SSHAT and FNYEAQ (reference sequence). Deletions cut 2 bases from V and 0 bases from J, with 13 bases between. The CDR3 loop spans 17 amino acids. Written as DNA, the CDR3 is TGTGCCAGCAGCTTAAGGACTACCGGGCCGAACACCGGGGAGCTGTTTTTT. It specifies CASSLRTTGPNTGELFF. Variable domain in full (rest from reference TRBV7-7 and TRBJ2-2): GAGVSQSPRYKVTKRGQDVTLRCDPISSHATLYWYQQALGQGPEFLTYFNYEAQPDKSGLPSDRFSAERPEGSISTLTIQRTEQRDSAMYRCASSLRTTGPNTGELFFGEGSRLTVL.

The chain combines TRBV11-2 with TRBJ2-7; 10 bases align to TRBD2. The CDR3 contains 16 residues. Trimming took 7 bases from V and 5 from J; bases not matched to a gene: 14. Germline-derived CDR1 and CDR2 are SGHAT and FQNNGV. CDR3 DNA sequence: TGTGCCAGCATCAAATTTCAACTAGCGGGATGGGACGAGCAGTACTTC. It specifies CASIKFQLAGWDEQYF.

The rearrangement joins TRBV7-3 to TRBJ2-3; the match to TRBD2 covers 15 bases. Trimming took 4 bases from V and 4 from J; bases not matched to a gene: 9. Germline loops: CDR1 SGHTA, CDR2 FQGTGA. This CDR3 has 18 amino acids. This chain's CDR3 is CASSSGGLAGGKADTQYF. In nucleotides, the CDR3 is TGTGCCAGCAGCTCGGGGGGACTAGCGGGAGGCAAGGCAGATACGCAGTATTTT.

This clone was counted between two and nine times. V gene TRBV15 combines with J gene TRBJ2-1; D might be TRBD2 (6 bases). CDR3 length: 15 residues. Germline CDR1 is LNHNV and CDR2 is YYDKDF (reference sequence). The V gene lost 0 bases and the J gene lost 10 bases, with 16 bases spanning the gap. Here the CDR3 DNA reads TGTGCCACCAGCAGAGATTTGAGCACTAGCAAGGAGCAGTTCTTC. Translating gives CATSRDLSTSKEQFF.

This sequence joins TRBV9 and TRBJ2-7; D not certain. V shed 3 bases and J shed 7 bases, with 8 bases lying between them. CDR3 length: 11 amino acids. Per germline, CDR1 SGDLS and CDR2 YYNGEE. For the CDR3, the DNA is TGTGCCAGCAGCGGCGACGGGGAGCAGTACTTC. Translating gives CASSGDGEQYF.

J is TRBJ2-5 and V is TRBV30; D perhaps matches TRBD2 (6 bases). Germline CDR1 GTSNPN, CDR2 SVGIG (reference sequence). The CDR3 length is 13 residues. The V end was cut by 5 bases, the J end by 4 bases, with 14 bases between. The CDR3 sequence is CAWDPLEGETQYF. The CDR3 region has the DNA TGTGCCTGGGACCCCTTGGAGGGAGAGACCCAGTACTTC.

This chain links TRBV28 with TRBJ2-7; 10 nucleotides match TRBD1. Germline V gene sequence: CDR1 MDHEN, CDR2 SYDVKM. The length of the CDR3 is 15 residues. In DNA form, the CDR3 reads TGTGGTAGTGGGGCAAGACAGGGGGCGAGAGTCGAGCAGTACTTC. Translating gives CGSGARQGARVEQYF.

The gene calls are TRBV11-2 and TRBJ2-1; no firm D call. V lost 4 bases and J 3 bases, leaving 13 bases between the germline ends. The CDR3 totals 15 residues. Germline loops: CDR1 SGHAT, CDR2 FQNNGV. CDR3 residues: CASSSDRFVYNEQFF. DNA of the CDR3: TGTGCCAGCAGCTCAGACCGTTTTGTCTACAATGAGCAGTTCTTC.

The count of this clone is one. CDR3 DNA: TGTGCCAGCAGCTACCGGATAGACAGGCAAAACACTGAAGCTTTCTTT. The encoded protein is CASSYRIDRQNTEAFF. V gene TRBV7-3 combines with J gene TRBJ1-1; weak D call: TRBD1 (6 bases). CDR3 size: 16 residues. CDR1 is SGHTA and CDR2 is FQGTGA in the germline V gene. Trimming removed 4 bases at V and 2 bases at J, with 17 bases between.

The chain couples TRBV11-2 to TRBJ2-7; D might be TRBD1 (5 bases). CDR3 length: 15 amino acids. Germline-derived CDR1 and CDR2 are SGHAT and FQNNGV. With 1 base removed from V and 3 bases from J, the gap between germline ends came to 13 bases. Written as DNA, the CDR3 is TGTGCCAGCAGCTTAGGTAGGGGTCTGCTCTACGAGCAGTACTTC. Its translation is CASSLGRGLLYEQYF.

The V and J genes are TRBV27 and TRBJ1-1; D uncertain. Per germline, CDR1 MNHEY and CDR2 SMNVEV (reference sequence). V was trimmed by 8 bases and J by 8 bases, leaving 27 bases between them. CDR3 length: 16 amino acids. CDR3 protein: CASPPSLDHPTGEAFF. The DNA for the CDR3 is TGTGCCAGCCCCCCGTCGCTTGACCACCCTACGGGGGAAGCTTTCTTT.

The J gene is TRBJ2-3, the V gene TRBV4-1, with TRBD2 identical over 10 bases. Per the germline V gene, CDR1 is MGHRA and CDR2 is YSYEKL. V dropped 4 bases and J dropped 3; count of bases not matched to a gene: 4. CDR3 size: 15 residues. This CDR3 reads CASSPSGSRTDTQYF. As DNA, the CDR3 is TGCGCCAGCAGCCCTAGCGGGAGTAGGACAGATACGCAGTATTTT.

The chain couples TRBV6-6 to TRBJ2-7, with D maybe TRBD2 (6 bases). This CDR3 comprises 11 residues. Trimming shortened V by 7 bases and J by 12 bases, and 16 bases separated the two germline ends. Germline V lookup: CDR1 MNHNY, CDR2 SVGAGI (reference sequence). CDR3 protein: CASIFGGIAYF. DNA for the CDR3: TGTGCCAGCATCTTCGGCGGGATTGCGTACTTC.